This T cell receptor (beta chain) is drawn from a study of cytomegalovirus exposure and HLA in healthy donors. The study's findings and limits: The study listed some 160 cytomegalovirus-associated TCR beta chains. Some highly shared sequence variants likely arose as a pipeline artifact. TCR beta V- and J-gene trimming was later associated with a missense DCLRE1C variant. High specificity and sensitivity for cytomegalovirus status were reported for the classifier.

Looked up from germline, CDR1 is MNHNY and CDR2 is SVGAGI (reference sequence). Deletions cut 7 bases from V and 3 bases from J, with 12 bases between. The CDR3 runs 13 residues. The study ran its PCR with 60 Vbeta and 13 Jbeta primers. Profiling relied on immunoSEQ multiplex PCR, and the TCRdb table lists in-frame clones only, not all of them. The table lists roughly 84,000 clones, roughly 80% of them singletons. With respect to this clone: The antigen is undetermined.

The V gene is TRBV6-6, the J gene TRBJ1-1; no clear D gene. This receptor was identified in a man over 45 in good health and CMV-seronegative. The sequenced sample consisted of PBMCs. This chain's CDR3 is CASNPAGYTEAFF. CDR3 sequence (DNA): TGTGCCAGCAACCCGGCGGGGTACACTGAAGCTTTCTTT.